Following are 10 T cell receptor beta chains from one sample sequenced in a study of control samples from healthy donors and cancer patients. Here immunoSEQ multiplex PCR was the method, and the copy in TCRdb shows in-frame clones only, minus some. The sample carries about 7,400 clones, about four fifths recorded once. The specimen was PBMCs. These receptors all stem from a man aged 70-80 years with lung cancer.

The chain links TRBV7-6 to TRBJ2-7; D gene ambiguous. In germline, CDR1 is SGHVS, CDR2 FNYEAQ. Trimming took 1 base from V and 2 from J, leaving 6 bases between them. The CDR3 contains 13 residues. CDR3 protein: CASSLGGTYEQYF. CDR3 coding DNA: TGTGCCAGCAGCTTAGGGGGTACCTACGAGCAGTACTTC.

The rearrangement joins TRBV14 to TRBJ2-1; TRBD1 agrees at 8 bases. Germline V gene sequence: CDR1 SGHDN, CDR2 FVKESK. After removal of 4 bases from V and 10 bases from J, the junction contained 6 bases not matched to a gene. The length of the CDR3 is 13 residues. As DNA, the CDR3 is TGTGCCAGCAGCCGAAGACAGGGGACGGAGCAGTTCTTC. It specifies CASSRRQGTEQFF.

The gene calls are TRBV9 and TRBJ2-1, with 7 bases aligning to TRBD2. The V gene's germline CDR1 is SGDLS and CDR2 YYNGEE. V lost 3 bases to trimming and J lost 6 bases; unmatched junction nucleotides: 9. CDR3 size: 15 residues. CDR3 region: CASSALAGPGNEQFF. CDR3 coding DNA: TGTGCCAGCAGCGCTTTAGCGGGCCCCGGCAATGAGCAGTTCTTC.

This chain links TRBV19 with TRBJ1-6; D not resolved. The CDR3 runs to 15 residues. The germline V gene has CDR1 LNHDA and CDR2 SQIVND (reference sequence). V lost 6 bases and J 5 bases, leaving 14 bases between the germline ends. The CDR3 DNA is TGTGCCAGTAGGAGAGAATCGATCGATAATTCACCCCTCCACTTT. It encodes CASRRESIDNSPLHF.

The gene calls are TRBV28 and TRBJ1-5; D ambiguous. This CDR3 is 13 amino acids long. V gave up 3 bases and J gave up 4 bases, with 7 bases separating them. In germline, CDR1 is MDHEN, CDR2 SYDVKM. This CDR3 reads CASSLARNQPQHF. For the CDR3, the DNA is TGTGCCAGCAGTTTGGCACGTAATCAGCCCCAGCATTTT. The full variable domain, with the rest looked up from reference TRBV28 and TRBJ1-5, is DVKVTQSSRYLVKRTGEKVFLECVQDMDHENMFWYRQDPGLGLRLIYFSYDVKMKEKGDIPEGYSVSREKKERFSLILESASTNQTSMYLCASSLARNQPQHFGDGTRLSIL.

V gene TRBV7-2 combines with J gene TRBJ2-7; D is unresolved. The CDR3 consists of 14 residues. Germline CDR1 is SGHTA and CDR2 is FQGNSA. V was clipped by 2 bases and J by 3 bases, with 11 bases between them. The CDR3 here is CASSLKASYYEQYF. The CDR3 coding sequence is TGTGCCAGCAGCTTAAAAGCCAGCTACTACGAGCAGTACTTC.

CDR3 sequence (DNA): TGCGCCAGCAGACCGACAGGGTGCTACGAGCAGTACTTC. As protein: CASRPTGCYEQYF. The J gene is TRBJ2-7, the V gene TRBV23-1; 7 positions match TRBD1. TRBV23-1 is labeled an ORF, and its function is uncertain. Trimming cost V 6 bases and J 3 bases; bases outside gene matches: 5. The CDR3 is 13 amino acids.

V and J are TRBV28 and TRBJ1-1; 9 bases are shared with TRBD1. Germline V gene data show CDR1 as MDHEN and CDR2 as SYDVKM. V trimming: 5 bases; J trimming: 0 bases; junction bases outside the gene matches: 10. The CDR3 is 17 residues long. The CDR3 bases are TGTGCCAGCAGTCCCCCCCGGACAGGGGCGATGAACACTGAAGCTTTCTTT. This gives the protein CASSPPRTGAMNTEAFF.

The chain combines TRBV15 with TRBJ2-7; D could derive from TRBD1 or TRBD2 (5 bases each). Trimming shortened V by 5 bases and J by 3 bases, and 11 bases separated the two germline ends. The CDR3 spans 13 residues. Germline assignment: CDR1 LNHNV and CDR2 YYDKDF (reference sequence). The CDR3 DNA reads TGTGCCACCAGCTGGGACGTAGGCTACGAGCAGTACTTC. Its translation: CATSWDVGYEQYF.

This chain uses TRBV28 with TRBJ1-4; tentatively, D is TRBD1 (5 bases). This CDR3 spans 16 amino acids. The V gene's germline CDR1 is MDHEN and CDR2 SYDVKM. V lost 1 base, J lost 0 bases, and 9 bases lay in between. CDR3: CASSLLTVATNEKLFF. CDR3 sequence (DNA): TGTGCCAGCAGTTTATTGACAGTTGCAACTAATGAAAAACTGTTTTTT.